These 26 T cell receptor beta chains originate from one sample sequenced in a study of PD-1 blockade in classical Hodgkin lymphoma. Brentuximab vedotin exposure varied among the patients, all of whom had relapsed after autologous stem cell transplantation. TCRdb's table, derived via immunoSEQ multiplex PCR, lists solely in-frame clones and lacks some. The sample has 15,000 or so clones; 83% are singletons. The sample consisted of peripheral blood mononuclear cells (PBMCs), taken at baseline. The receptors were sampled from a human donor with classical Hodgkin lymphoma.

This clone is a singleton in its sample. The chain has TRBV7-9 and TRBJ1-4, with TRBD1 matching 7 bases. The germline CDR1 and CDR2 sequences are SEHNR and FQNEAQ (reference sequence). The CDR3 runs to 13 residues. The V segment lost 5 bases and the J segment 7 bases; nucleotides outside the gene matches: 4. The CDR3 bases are TGTGCCAGCAGCACTGGGACAGTTGAAAAACTGTTTTTT. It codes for CASSTGTVEKLFF.

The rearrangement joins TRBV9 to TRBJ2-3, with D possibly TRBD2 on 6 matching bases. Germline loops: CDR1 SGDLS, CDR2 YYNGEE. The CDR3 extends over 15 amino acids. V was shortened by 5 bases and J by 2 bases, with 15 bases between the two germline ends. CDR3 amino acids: CASRPRDSPTDTQYF. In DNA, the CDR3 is TGTGCCAGCAGACCCCGGGACTCTCCCACAGATACGCAGTATTTT. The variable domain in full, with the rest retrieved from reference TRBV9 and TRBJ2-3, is DSGVTQTPKHLITATGQRVTLRCSPRSGDLSVYWYQQSLDQGLQFLIQYYNGEERAKGNILERFSAQQFPDLHSELNLSSLELGDSALYFCASRPRDSPTDTQYFGPGTRLTVL.

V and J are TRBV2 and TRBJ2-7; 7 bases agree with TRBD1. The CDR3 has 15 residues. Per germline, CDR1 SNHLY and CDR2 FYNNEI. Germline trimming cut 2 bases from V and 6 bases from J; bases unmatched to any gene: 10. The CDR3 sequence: CASSERRQGLGEQYF. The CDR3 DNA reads TGTGCCAGCAGTGAAAGGAGACAGGGTTTGGGCGAGCAGTACTTC.

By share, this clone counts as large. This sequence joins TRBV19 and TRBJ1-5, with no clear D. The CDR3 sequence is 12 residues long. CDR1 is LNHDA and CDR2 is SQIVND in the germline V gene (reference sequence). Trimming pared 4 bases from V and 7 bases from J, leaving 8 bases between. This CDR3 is CASSNQDQPQHF. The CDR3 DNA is TGTGCCAGTAGTAACCAGGACCAGCCCCAGCATTTT.

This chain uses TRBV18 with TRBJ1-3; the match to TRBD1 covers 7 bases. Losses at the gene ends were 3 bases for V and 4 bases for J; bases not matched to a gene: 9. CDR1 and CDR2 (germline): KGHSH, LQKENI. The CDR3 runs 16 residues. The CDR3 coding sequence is TGTGCCAGCTCACCCTCAGGAGGGGGCGACGGAAACACCATATATTTT. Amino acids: CASSPSGGGDGNTIYF. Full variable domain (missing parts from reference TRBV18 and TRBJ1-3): NAGVMQNPRHLVRRRGQEARLRCSPMKGHSHVYWYRQLPEEGLKFMVYLQKENIIDESGMPKERFSAEFPKEGPSILRIQQVVRGDSAAYFCASSPSGGGDGNTIYFGEGSWLTVV.

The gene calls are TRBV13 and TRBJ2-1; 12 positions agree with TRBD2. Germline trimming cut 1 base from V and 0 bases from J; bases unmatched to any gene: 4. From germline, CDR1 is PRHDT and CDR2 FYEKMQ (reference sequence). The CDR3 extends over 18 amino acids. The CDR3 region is CASSLETSGGSSYNEQFF. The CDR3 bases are TGTGCCAGCAGCTTAGAAACTAGCGGGGGGTCCTCCTACAATGAGCAGTTCTTC.

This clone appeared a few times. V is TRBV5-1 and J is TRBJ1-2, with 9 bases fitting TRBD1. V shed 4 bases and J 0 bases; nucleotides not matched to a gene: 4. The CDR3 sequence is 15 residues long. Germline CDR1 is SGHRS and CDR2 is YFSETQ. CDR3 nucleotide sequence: TGCGCCAGCAGCCCATGGACAGGGGCTAACTATGGCTACACCTTC. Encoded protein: CASSPWTGANYGYTF.

The DNA for the CDR3 is TGTGCCAGTACTAGCCAGGCCGGTATTTCACCCCTCCACTTT. This encodes CASTSQAGISPLHF. The rearrangement uses TRBV6-6 and TRBJ1-6, with D unclear. The CDR3 is 14 amino acids. Germline V CDR1 and CDR2: MNHNY, SVGAGI (reference sequence). V lost 9 bases to trimming and J lost 9 bases, with 18 bases between them.

The CDR3 spells CASSRAESEQYF. The CDR3 DNA follows: TGTGCCAGCTCACGAGCAGAGTCAGAGCAGTACTTC. V and J are TRBV18 and TRBJ2-5; unclear D gene. Per the germline V gene, CDR1 is KGHSH and CDR2 is LQKENI. Trimming stripped 4 bases from V and 11 bases from J, with 14 bases between. This CDR3 is built from 12 residues.

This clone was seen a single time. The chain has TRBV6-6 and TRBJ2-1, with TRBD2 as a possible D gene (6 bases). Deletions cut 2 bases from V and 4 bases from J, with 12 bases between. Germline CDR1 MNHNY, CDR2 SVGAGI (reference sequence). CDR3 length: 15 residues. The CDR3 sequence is CASSYGGLEYNEQFF. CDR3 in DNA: TGTGCCAGCAGTTACGGGGGACTCGAATACAATGAGCAGTTCTTC.

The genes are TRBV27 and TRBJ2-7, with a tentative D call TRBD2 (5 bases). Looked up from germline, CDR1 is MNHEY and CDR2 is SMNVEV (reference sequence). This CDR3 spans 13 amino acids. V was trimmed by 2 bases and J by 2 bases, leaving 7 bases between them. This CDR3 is CASSLPGTYEQYF. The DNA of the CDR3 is TGTGCCAGCAGTTTACCGGGGACCTACGAGCAGTACTTC.

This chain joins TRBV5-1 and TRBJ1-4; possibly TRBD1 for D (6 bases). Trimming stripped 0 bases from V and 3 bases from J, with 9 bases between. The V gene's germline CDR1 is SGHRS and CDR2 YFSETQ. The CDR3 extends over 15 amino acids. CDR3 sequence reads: CASSLAGDPNEKLFF. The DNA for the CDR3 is TGCGCCAGCAGCTTGGCAGGGGACCCTAATGAAAAACTGTTTTTT.

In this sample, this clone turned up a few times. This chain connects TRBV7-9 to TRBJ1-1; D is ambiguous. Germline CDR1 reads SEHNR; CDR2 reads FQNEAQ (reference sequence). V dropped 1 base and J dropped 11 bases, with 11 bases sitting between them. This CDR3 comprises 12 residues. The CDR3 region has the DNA TGTGCCAGCAGCTTAGGGAGGGCTCGGGCTTTCTTT. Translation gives CASSLGRARAFF.

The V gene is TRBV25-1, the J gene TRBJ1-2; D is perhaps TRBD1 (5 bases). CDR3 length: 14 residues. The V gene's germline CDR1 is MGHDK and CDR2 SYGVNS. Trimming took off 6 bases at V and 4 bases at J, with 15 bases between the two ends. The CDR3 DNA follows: TGTGCCAGCAGGGGATCGGGGCAGCTCTATGGCTACACCTTC. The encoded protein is CASRGSGQLYGYTF.

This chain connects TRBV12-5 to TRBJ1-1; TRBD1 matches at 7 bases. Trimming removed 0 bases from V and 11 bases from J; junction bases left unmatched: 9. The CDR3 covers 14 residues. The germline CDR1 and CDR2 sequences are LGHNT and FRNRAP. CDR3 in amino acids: CASGLVAQGVGAFF. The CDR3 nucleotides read TGTGCTAGTGGTTTGGTAGCCCAGGGGGTGGGGGCTTTCTTT.

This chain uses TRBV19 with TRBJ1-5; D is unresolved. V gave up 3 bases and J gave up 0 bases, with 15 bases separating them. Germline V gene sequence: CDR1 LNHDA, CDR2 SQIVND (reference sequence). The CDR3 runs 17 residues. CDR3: CASSIRAMGYSNQPQHF. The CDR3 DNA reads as TGTGCCAGTAGTATTAGGGCAATGGGATATAGCAATCAGCCCCAGCATTTT.

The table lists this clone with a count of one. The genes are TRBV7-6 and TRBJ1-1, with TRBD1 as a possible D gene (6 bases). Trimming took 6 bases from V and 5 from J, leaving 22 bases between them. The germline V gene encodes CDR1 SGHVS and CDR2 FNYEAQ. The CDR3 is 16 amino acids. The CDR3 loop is CASSLRGVLSGTEAFF. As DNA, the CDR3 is TGTGCCAGCAGTTTGAGGGGGGTCCTAAGTGGGACTGAAGCTTTCTTT. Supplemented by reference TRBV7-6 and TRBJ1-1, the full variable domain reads GAGVSQSPRYKVTKRGQDVALRCDPISGHVSLYWYRQALGQGPEFLTYFNYEAQQDKSGLPNDRFSAERPEGSISTLTIQRTEQRDSAMYRCASSLRGVLSGTEAFFGQGTRLTVV.

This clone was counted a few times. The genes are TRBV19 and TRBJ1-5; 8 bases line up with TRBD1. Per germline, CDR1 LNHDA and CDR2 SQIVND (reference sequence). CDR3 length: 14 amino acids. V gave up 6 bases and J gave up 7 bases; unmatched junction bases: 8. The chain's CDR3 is CASRNGQGIQPQHF. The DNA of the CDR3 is TGTGCCAGTAGAAATGGACAGGGTATCCAGCCCCAGCATTTT.

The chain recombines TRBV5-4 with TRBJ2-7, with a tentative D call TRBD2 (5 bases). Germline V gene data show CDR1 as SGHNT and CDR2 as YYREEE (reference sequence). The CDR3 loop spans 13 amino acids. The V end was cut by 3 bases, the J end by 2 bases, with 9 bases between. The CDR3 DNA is TGTGCCAGCAGCTCCGGGATTACCTACGAGCAGTACTTC. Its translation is CASSSGITYEQYF.

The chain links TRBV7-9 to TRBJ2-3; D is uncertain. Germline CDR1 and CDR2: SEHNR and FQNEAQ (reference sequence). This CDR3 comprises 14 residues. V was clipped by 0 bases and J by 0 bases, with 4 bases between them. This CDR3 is CASSLATSTDTQYF. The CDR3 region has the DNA TGTGCCAGCAGCTTAGCAACCAGCACAGATACGCAGTATTTT.

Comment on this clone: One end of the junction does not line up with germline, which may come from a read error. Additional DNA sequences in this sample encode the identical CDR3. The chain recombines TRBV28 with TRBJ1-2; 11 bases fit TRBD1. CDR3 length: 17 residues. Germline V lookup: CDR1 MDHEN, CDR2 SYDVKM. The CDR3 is CASSLGETGTGGYGYTF. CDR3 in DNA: TGTGCCAGTAGTTTAGGGGAAACGGGGACAGGGGGCTATGGCTACACCTTC.

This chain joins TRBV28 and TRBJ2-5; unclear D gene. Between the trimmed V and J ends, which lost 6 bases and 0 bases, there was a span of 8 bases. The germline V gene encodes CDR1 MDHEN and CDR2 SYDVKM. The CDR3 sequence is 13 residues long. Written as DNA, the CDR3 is TGTGCCAGCAGCCTTGGACACCAAGAGACCCAGTACTTC. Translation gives CASSLGHQETQYF.

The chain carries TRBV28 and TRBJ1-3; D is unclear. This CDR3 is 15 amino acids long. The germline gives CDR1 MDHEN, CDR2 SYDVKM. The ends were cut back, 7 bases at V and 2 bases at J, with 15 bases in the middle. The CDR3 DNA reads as TGTGCCAGCACCTCACAGCCAGGTACTGGAAACACCATATATTTT. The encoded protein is CASTSQPGTGNTIYF.

The CDR3 DNA is TGTGCCAGCAGCGTAGAGGTCAGGGGGGACTATGGCTACACCTTC. It translates to CASSVEVRGDYGYTF. The rearrangement links TRBV9 to TRBJ1-2; 7 bases fit TRBD1. J lost 3 bases, V lost 0 bases, and 5 bases had no gene match. This CDR3 is 15 amino acids long. Germline CDR1 SGDLS, CDR2 YYNGEE.

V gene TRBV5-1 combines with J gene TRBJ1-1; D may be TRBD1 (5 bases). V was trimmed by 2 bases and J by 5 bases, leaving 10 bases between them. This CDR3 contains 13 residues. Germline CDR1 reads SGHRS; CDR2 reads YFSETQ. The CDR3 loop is CASSLGPGTEAFF. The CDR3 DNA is TGCGCCAGCAGCTTAGGGCCAGGGACTGAAGCTTTCTTT. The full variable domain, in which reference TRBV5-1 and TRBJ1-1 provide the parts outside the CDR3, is KAGVTQTPRYLIKTRGQQVTLSCSPISGHRSVSWYQQTPGQGLQFLFEYFSETQRNKGNFPGRFSGRQFSNSRSEMNVSTLELGDSALYLCASSLGPGTEAFFGQGTRLTVV.

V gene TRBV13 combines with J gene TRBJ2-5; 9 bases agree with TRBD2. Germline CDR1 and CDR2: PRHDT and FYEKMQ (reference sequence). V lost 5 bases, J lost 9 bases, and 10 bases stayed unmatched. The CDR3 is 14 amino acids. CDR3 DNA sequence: TGTGCCAGCAGCGCAGCGGGGGGTCAGGTCGCCCAGTACTTC. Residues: CASSAAGGQVAQYF.